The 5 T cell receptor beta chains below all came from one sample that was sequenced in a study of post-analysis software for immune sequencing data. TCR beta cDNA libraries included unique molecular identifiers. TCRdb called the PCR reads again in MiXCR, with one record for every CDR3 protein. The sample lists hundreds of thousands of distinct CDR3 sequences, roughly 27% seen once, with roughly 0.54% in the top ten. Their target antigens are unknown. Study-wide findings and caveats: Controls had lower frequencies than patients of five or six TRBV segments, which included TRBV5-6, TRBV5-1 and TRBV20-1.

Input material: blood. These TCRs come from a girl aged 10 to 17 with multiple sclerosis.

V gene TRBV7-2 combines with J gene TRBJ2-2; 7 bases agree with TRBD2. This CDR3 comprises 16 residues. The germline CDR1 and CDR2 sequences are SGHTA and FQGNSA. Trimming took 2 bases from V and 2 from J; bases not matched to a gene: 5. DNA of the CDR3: TGTGCCAGCAGCTTATCACTAGCGTTAAACACCGGGGAGCTGTTTTTT. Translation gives CASSLSLALNTGELFF.

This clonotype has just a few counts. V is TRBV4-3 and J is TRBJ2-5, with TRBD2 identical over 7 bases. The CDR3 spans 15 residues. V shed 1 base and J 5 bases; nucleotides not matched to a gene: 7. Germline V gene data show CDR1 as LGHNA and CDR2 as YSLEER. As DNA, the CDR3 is TGCGCCAGCAGCCAAGCTGTTCGGGGGGTGGAGACCCAGTACTTC. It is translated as CASSQAVRGVETQYF.

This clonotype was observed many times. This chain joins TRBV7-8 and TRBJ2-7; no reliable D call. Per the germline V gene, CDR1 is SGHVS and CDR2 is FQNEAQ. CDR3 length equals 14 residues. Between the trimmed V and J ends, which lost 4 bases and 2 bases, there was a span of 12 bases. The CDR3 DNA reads TGTGCCAGCAGCTCCTCCGCGGCGCCCTACGAGCAGTACTTC. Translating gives CASSSSAAPYEQYF.

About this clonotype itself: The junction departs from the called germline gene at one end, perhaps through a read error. CDR3 loop: CSVEVGRAMGCTF. The CDR3 DNA reads TGCAGCGTTGAAGTTGGACGGGCTATGGGCTGCACCTTC. V usage is TRBV29-1 and J usage is TRBJ1-2; D gene ambiguous. This CDR3 has 13 residues. Germline CDR1 is SQVTM and CDR2 is ANQGSEA.

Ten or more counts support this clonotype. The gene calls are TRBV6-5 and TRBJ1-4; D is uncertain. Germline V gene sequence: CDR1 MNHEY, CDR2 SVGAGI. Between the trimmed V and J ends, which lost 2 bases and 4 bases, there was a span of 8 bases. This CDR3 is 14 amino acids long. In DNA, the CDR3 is TGTGCCAGCAGTTACGGGCAGAGTAATGAAAAACTGTTTTTT. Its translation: CASSYGQSNEKLFF.